This TCR beta chain was captured in a study of CD8+ T cells in alopecia areata. This clone was seen a few times. RNA extraction and reverse transcription yielded cDNA as sequencing template. Profiled with immunoSEQ multiplex PCR; TCRdb holds only in-frame clones, not every one. There are about 150,000 clones in the sample; 40% to 65% occur only once, and roughly 19% lies in the top ten. This material consisted of CD8+ T cells sorted from blood, taken at week 0. This TCR was recovered from a human donor with alopecia areata.

The CDR3 bases are TGTGCCGGAGGGACTGGGACAGGCGATAATTCACCCCTCCACTTT. The encoded protein is CAGGTGTGDNSPLHF. The V and J genes are TRBV6-1 and TRBJ1-6; 8 bases align to TRBD1. The V gene's germline CDR1 is MNHNS and CDR2 SASEGT. With V trimmed by 11 bases and J by 5 bases, 11 bases remained unmatched. This CDR3 spans 15 amino acids.